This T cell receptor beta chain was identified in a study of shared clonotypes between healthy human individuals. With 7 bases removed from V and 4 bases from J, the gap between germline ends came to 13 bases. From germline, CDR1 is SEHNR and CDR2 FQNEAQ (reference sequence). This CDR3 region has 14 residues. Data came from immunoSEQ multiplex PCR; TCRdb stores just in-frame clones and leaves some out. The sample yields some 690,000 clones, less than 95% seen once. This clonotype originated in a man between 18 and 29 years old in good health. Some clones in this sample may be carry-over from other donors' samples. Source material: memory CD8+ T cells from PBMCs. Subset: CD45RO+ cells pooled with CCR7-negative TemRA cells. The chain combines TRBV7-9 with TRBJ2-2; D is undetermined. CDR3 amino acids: CASILGPGTGELFF. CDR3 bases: TGTGCCAGCATCCTTGGGCCCGGCACCGGGGAGCTGTTTTTT.